This TCR beta chain appears in the sequencing data of a study of blood T cells in healthy people across ages. The study, taken as a whole, reports: Roughly linearly, TCR beta diversity per million T cells fell as age increased.

Together with a sample-barcoded 5' primer, a J-beta primer mix was included in a second PCR lasting roughly 7 to 11 cycles. TCRdb re-called the 5' RACE reads through MiXCR, storing one row per CDR3 protein. The table shows hundreds of thousands of distinct CDR3 sequences, with around two fifths occurring only once. This clonotype was seen ten or more times. Its antigen remains unidentified. CDR3 length: 11 residues. The germline CDR1 and CDR2 sequences are ENHRY and SYGVKD. V dropped 8 bases and J dropped 2 bases, with 7 bases sitting between them. Donors each provided approximately 9.6 milliliters of peripheral blood.

The specimen sequenced was blood. The chain links TRBV10-3 to TRBJ2-7, with D maybe TRBD1 (6 bases). The sequence was collected from a man in his sixties in good health. The CDR3: CAIGQTYEQYF. The CDR3 DNA sequence: TGTGCCATCGGACAGACCTACGAGCAGTACTTC.